This passage covers 9 T cell receptor beta chains from one sample sequenced in a study of T cells after yellow fever vaccination. TCRdb called the 5' RACE reads again in MiXCR, with one record for every CDR3 protein. The sample shows around 320,000 distinct CDR3 sequences, approximately 10% of them seen only once. This sample comprised CD4+ T cells sorted from PBMCs, obtained 5 days after the yellow fever booster vaccination. These receptors were taken from a young man who received the YFV17D yellow fever vaccine.

Many counts were recorded for this clonotype. The rearrangement uses TRBV21-1 and TRBJ2-7. TRBV21-1 is shown as a pseudogene. The CDR3 is 12 amino acids. The CDR3 protein is CASAISSYEQYV. The CDR3 DNA reads as TGTGCCAGCGCGATCAGCTCCTACGAGCAGTACGTC.

This clonotype was seen repeatedly, ten times or more. The rearrangement links TRBV10-3 to TRBJ2-5, with D maybe TRBD2 (6 bases). CDR3 length: 13 residues. Trimming shortened V by 7 bases and J by 2 bases, and 11 bases separated the two germline ends. CDR1 is ENHRY, CDR2 SYGVKD, per germline. The CDR3 protein is CAIKTGEQETQYF. CDR3 nucleotides: TGTGCCATCAAGACGGGGGAACAAGAGACCCAGTACTTC.

This clonotype occurred many times. The chain has TRBV5-1 and TRBJ2-7; 8 nucleotides align to TRBD2. This CDR3 comprises 15 residues. After removal of 0 bases from V and 3 bases from J, the junction contained 5 bases not matched to a gene. The germline CDR1 and CDR2 sequences are SGHRS and YFSETQ. CDR3 sequence reads: CASSLGTSPFYEQYV. The CDR3, as DNA: TGCGCCAGCAGCTTGGGGACTAGCCCGTTCTACGAGCAGTACGTC.

This clonotype was seen at least ten times. This sequence joins TRBV29-1 and TRBJ1-1; D not resolved. CDR1 and CDR2 from the germline V gene are SQVTM and ANQGSEA. Trimming shortened V by 5 bases and J by 2 bases, and 18 bases separated the two germline ends. The CDR3 totals 15 residues. The CDR3 sequence is CSVHPPGPINTEAFF. The CDR3 region has the DNA TGCAGCGTTCATCCCCCCGGACCGATAAACACTGAAGCTTTCTTT.

The chain combines TRBV5-4 with TRBJ2-5; D call uncertain. V was clipped by 4 bases and J by 4 bases, with 14 bases between them. The CDR3 consists of 14 residues. The germline V gene encodes CDR1 SGHNT and CDR2 YYREEE (reference sequence). The CDR3 here is CASSLVSETETQYF. The CDR3 DNA sequence: TGTGCCAGCAGCCTCGTAAGTGAGACAGAGACCCAGTACTTC.

The gene calls are TRBV20-1 and TRBJ2-5; 10 bases map to TRBD1. The trim removed 7 bases at V and 2 bases at J, leaving 16 bases unmatched. The CDR3 has 17 residues. Looked up from germline, CDR1 is DFQATT and CDR2 is SNEGSKA (reference sequence). The CDR3 loop is CSGPWVGTGAKQETQYF. CDR3 in DNA: TGCAGTGGACCCTGGGTGGGGACAGGGGCCAAACAAGAGACCCAGTACTTC.

The table lists this clonotype with many counts. The V call is TRBV7-9, the J call TRBJ1-1; D remains unclear. Looked up from germline, CDR1 is SEHNR and CDR2 is FQNEAQ (reference sequence). The CDR3 covers 13 residues. Trimming cost V 5 bases and J 4 bases, with 11 bases left between them. The chain's CDR3 is CASSQGGGTEAFF. As DNA, the CDR3 is TGTGCCAGCAGCCAAGGCGGTGGCACTGAAGCTTTCTTT.

There are a few counts of this clonotype. The rearrangement links TRBV3-1 to TRBJ2-1; no reliable D call. CDR1 and CDR2 (germline): LGHDT, YNNKEL (reference sequence). Trimming left V 4 bases short and J 0 bases short, with 10 bases between. The CDR3 has 15 residues. CDR3 residues: CASSRSESSYNEQFF. The CDR3 DNA reads as TGTGCCAGCAGCCGGTCGGAAAGCTCCTACAATGAGCAGTTCTTC.

V and J are TRBV12-3 or TRBV12-4 and TRBJ2-7; TRBD1 aligns across 7 bases. V was clipped by 6 bases and J by 2 bases; unmatched bases: 7. This CDR3 comprises 14 residues. CDR3 DNA sequence: TGTGCCAGCAGCCCACAGGGGCCTACCTACGAGCAGTACTTC. This encodes CASSPQGPTYEQYF.